Shown below are 8 T cell receptor beta chains from a single sample sequenced in a study of T cell changes during pregnancy in multiple sclerosis. TCRdb's table, derived via immunoSEQ multiplex PCR, lists solely in-frame clones and lacks some. The sample records tens of thousands of clones, just over 90% being singletons. The sequencing used peripheral blood, collected after pregnancy. The source is a female donor with multiple sclerosis, enrolled in a pregnancy study.

The chain joins TRBV6-5 to TRBJ2-1; 12 positions match TRBD2. V lost 4 bases, J lost 6 bases, and 4 bases stayed unmatched. Germline CDR1 reads MNHEY; CDR2 reads SVGAGI. The CDR3 runs 15 residues. In DNA, the CDR3 is TGTGCCAGCAGTTCCCCGACTAGCGGGAGCAATGAGCAGTTCTTC. Translation gives CASSSPTSGSNEQFF.

In nucleotides, the CDR3 is TGTGCCAGCAGCCGAATAGCGGGAGGGAGCTCCTACAATGAGCAGTTCTTC. This codes for CASSRIAGGSSYNEQFF. The V and J genes are TRBV7-2 and TRBJ2-1; 11 bases fit TRBD2. In germline, CDR1 is SGHTA, CDR2 FQGNSA. The CDR3 runs to 17 residues. Trimming at V came to 5 bases and at J to 0 bases, leaving 6 bases not matched to a gene.

The chain joins TRBV13 to TRBJ1-2; D remains ambiguous. The CDR3 contains 14 residues. V lost 5 bases and J 7 bases, leaving 17 bases between the germline ends. CDR1 and CDR2 from the germline V gene are PRHDT and FYEKMQ (reference sequence). This CDR3 is CASSLPSEGTGYTF. The CDR3 DNA sequence: TGTGCCAGCAGCCTCCCTTCGGAGGGTACTGGCTACACCTTC.

The rearrangement links TRBV2 to TRBJ2-7, with D unresolved. The CDR3 loop spans 12 amino acids. Germline assignment: CDR1 SNHLY and CDR2 FYNNEI. Trimming removed 6 bases at V and 2 bases at J, with 8 bases between. CDR3 in DNA: TGTGCCAGCAGGGGCAATACCTACGAGCAGTACTTC. It is translated as CASRGNTYEQYF.

The V gene is TRBV10-2, the J gene TRBJ2-4; D is ambiguous. This CDR3 region has 15 residues. CDR1 is WSHSY, CDR2 SAAADI, per germline. V lost 2 bases and J 0 bases, leaving 8 bases between the germline ends. For the CDR3, the DNA is TGCGCCAGCAGTGAGGGCGGCTTAGCCAAAAACATTCAGTACTTC. This codes for CASSEGGLAKNIQYF.

J is TRBJ1-1 and V is TRBV27, with 7 bases that match TRBD1. Germline values: CDR1 MNHEY, CDR2 SMNVEV (reference sequence). With V trimmed by 5 bases and J by 13 bases, 13 bases remained unmatched. The CDR3 runs to 13 residues. Here the CDR3 reads CASSTTLDRIYFF. CDR3 coding DNA: TGTGCCAGCAGTACGACCCTGGACAGGATTTATTTCTTT.

This chain links TRBV6-1 with TRBJ2-7; TRBD2 aligns across 9 bases. Per the germline V gene, CDR1 is MNHNS and CDR2 is SASEGT. The CDR3 contains 15 residues. The trim removed 2 bases at V and 2 bases at J, leaving 4 bases unmatched. The CDR3 bases are TGTGCCAGCAGTGAATCTGCTAGCGGGGCCTACGAGCAGTACTTC. Translated: CASSESASGAYEQYF.

The rearrangement links TRBV4-3 to TRBJ1-1; D gene unclear. The germline CDR1 and CDR2 sequences are LGHNA and YSLEER. The V end was cut by 1 base, the J end by 2 bases, with 8 bases between. This CDR3 is built from 14 residues. The CDR3 spells CASSQVPVNTEAFF. As DNA, the CDR3 is TGCGCCAGCAGCCAAGTTCCGGTAAACACTGAAGCTTTCTTT.